These T cell receptor beta chains were read from a single sample in a study of T cells in Graves' hyperthyroidism and ophthalmopathy. TCRdb reanalysed the multiplex PCR reads using MiXCR and keeps one entry per CDR3 protein. Found here are under 350,000 distinct CDR3 sequences, about an eighth of them singletons; the top ten hold roughly 7.9%. Specimen: blood. All receptors come from a woman in her forties with Graves' hyperthyroidism. Both conserved end residues are part of each CDR3. D genes are given only for firm matches. Clone size appears in some rows only: once, few, many, or a class for an expanded clone.

.	TRBV7-9	few	TRBJ2-3	CASSPPVRPSDTQYF	TGTGCCAGCAGCCCCCCTGTACGGCCCTCAGATACGCAGTATTTT
TRBD2	TRBV11-3	many	TRBJ2-7	CASSEGPGLAGGTTYEQYF	TGTGCCAGCAGCGAAGGACCGGGACTAGCGGGAGGGACGACCTACGAGCAGTACTTC
TRBD1	TRBV6-1	few	TRBJ1-5	CASTTGEGPQHF	TGTGCCAGCACTACAGGGGAGGGGCCCCAGCATTTT
TRBD1	TRBV28	many	TRBJ1-5	CATTRDRGLQPQHF	TGTGCCACCACCCGGGACAGGGGGCTTCAGCCCCAGCATTTT
.	TRBV6-1	.	TRBJ2-1	CASSDWYTSSYNEQFF	TGTGCCAGCAGCGACTGGTACACGAGCTCCTACAATGAGCAGTTCTTC
TRBD2	TRBV2	many	TRBJ2-1	CASSGLALSSYNEQFF	TGTGCCAGCAGTGGACTAGCCCTGAGCTCCTACAATGAGCAGTTCTTC
.	TRBV30	many	TRBJ1-5	CAWSVQGDQPQHF	TGTGCCTGGAGTGTACAGGGTGATCAGCCCCAGCATTTT
.	TRBV7-8	few	TRBJ1-2	CASSLDLVGYTF	TGTGCCAGCAGCTTAGATTTGGTTGGCTACACCTTC
.	TRBV27	few	TRBJ1-2	CASRKTGWIYGYTF	TGTGCCAGCAGAAAGACAGGTTGGATCTATGGCTACACCTTC
TRBD1	TRBV20-1	few	TRBJ2-6	CSAGGDRGMSGANVLTF	TGCAGTGCTGGAGGGGACAGGGGGATGTCTGGGGCCAACGTCCTGACTTTC
TRBD2	TRBV7-9	.	TRBJ2-2	CASSLALPSGGLNTGELFF	TGTGCCAGCAGCTTAGCCCTCCCTAGCGGGGGTTTGAACACCGGGGAGCTGTTTTTT
TRBD1	TRBV6-2/TRBV6-3	.	TRBJ1-2	CANRGQGAYGYTF	TGTGCCAACAGGGGACAGGGGGCCTATGGCTACACCTTC
TRBD2	TRBV7-6	many	TRBJ2-2	CASSLGPGTSGRTGELFF	TGTGCCAGCAGCTTAGGGCCCGGGACTAGCGGGAGGACCGGGGAGCTGTTTTTT
.	TRBV6-1	many	TRBJ2-7	CASSSSPSSQQYF	TGTGCCAGCAGCTCAAGCCCCAGCAGCCAGCAGTACTTC
TRBD2	TRBV5-1	many	TRBJ2-7	CASTGTSSNEQYF	TGCGCCAGCACCGGGACTAGCTCCAACGAGCAGTACTTC
TRBD2	TRBV28	.	TRBJ2-5	CASGLGGTSIHF	TGTGCCAGCGGGTTGGGGGGGACTAGCATACACTTC
TRBD2	TRBV11-1	few	TRBJ2-7	CASSLSWGGPGEQYF	TGTGCCAGCAGCTTAAGCTGGGGAGGGCCGGGCGAGCAGTACTTC